The 32 T cell receptor beta chains below come from one sample, sequenced in a study of T cell responses to AZD1222 COVID-19 vaccine. Data came from immunoSEQ multiplex PCR; TCRdb stores just in-frame clones and leaves some out. The profile shows around 100,000 clones, roughly nine tenths of them singletons. Specimen: peripheral blood, collected on day 0 of AZD1222 vaccination. These receptors were taken from an adult in good health.

The chain uses TRBV7-9 and TRBJ1-2; a possible D gene is TRBD1 (5 bases). Germline values: CDR1 SEHNR, CDR2 FQNEAQ (reference sequence). V was trimmed by 4 bases and J by 6 bases, leaving 15 bases between them. CDR3 size: 14 residues. The CDR3: CASSSWGGFDGYTF. DNA of the CDR3: TGTGCCAGCAGCTCCTGGGGGGGGTTTGATGGCTACACCTTC.

V gene TRBV5-5 combines with J gene TRBJ2-7; no clear D gene. This CDR3 contains 13 residues. The germline V and J ends were trimmed by 6 bases and 5 bases, with 15 bases remaining between them. Per germline, CDR1 SGHKS and CDR2 YYEKEE (reference sequence). CDR3 protein: CASTTGSFDEQYF. The CDR3 coding sequence is TGTGCCAGCACCACGGGCTCGTTCGACGAGCAGTACTTC.

The V gene is TRBV7-2, the J gene TRBJ2-7, with D possibly TRBD2 on 6 matching bases. Germline CDR1 is SGHTA and CDR2 is FQGNSA. This CDR3 is 15 amino acids long. V shed 6 bases and J shed 2 bases, with 17 bases lying between them. CDR3 sequence (DNA): TGTGCCAGCAGTTTTAAGCCGACTAGTACCTACGAGCAGTACTTC. It encodes CASSFKPTSTYEQYF.

The chain combines TRBV5-1 with TRBJ2-5; no firm D call. There are 13 residues in the CDR3. With 5 bases removed from V and 1 base from J, the gap between germline ends came to 9 bases. CDR1 is SGHRS and CDR2 is YFSETQ in the germline V gene. CDR3 DNA: TGCGCCAGCAGTAGGGTTCCCCAAGAGACCCAGTACTTC. Residues: CASSRVPQETQYF.

The CDR3 loop is CSVEADNEQFF. The CDR3 DNA reads as TGCAGCGTTGAGGCCGACAATGAGCAGTTCTTC. The V and J genes are TRBV29-1 and TRBJ2-1; unclear D gene. The CDR3 spans 11 residues. The germline CDR1 and CDR2 sequences are SQVTM and ANQGSEA. The V end was cut by 3 bases, the J end by 5 bases, with 5 bases between.

This chain connects TRBV28 to TRBJ1-2; the match to TRBD1 covers 9 bases. The CDR3 totals 16 residues. Looked up from germline, CDR1 is MDHEN and CDR2 is SYDVKM. With 6 bases clipped from V and 5 bases from J, the junction kept 13 bases outside the gene matches. The CDR3 nucleotides read TGTGCCAGCAGATCTCAGGGACAGGGTCGACCGTATGGCTACACCTTC. Protein: CASRSQGQGRPYGYTF.

As for this clone: This specimen includes other DNA sequences encoding the same CDR3. This chain connects TRBV28 to TRBJ1-2; maybe TRBD1 (5 bases). The V gene's germline CDR1 is MDHEN and CDR2 SYDVKM. The CDR3 sequence is 12 residues long. V shed 2 bases and J shed 5 bases, with 6 bases lying between them. The DNA of the CDR3 is TGTGCCAGCAGTTTAGGGGGGTATGGCTACACCTTC. The encoded protein is CASSLGGYGYTF.

CDR3 residues: CASSPWTSGSSETQYF. The CDR3 DNA follows: TGTGCCAGCAGCCCCTGGACTAGCGGGAGTTCAGAGACCCAGTACTTC. The V and J genes are TRBV7-8 and TRBJ2-5, with 13 bases lining up with TRBD2. The CDR3 has 16 amino acids. CDR1 is SGHVS and CDR2 is FQNEAQ in the germline V gene. V lost 5 bases and J lost 4; bases outside the gene matches: 7.

This clone occurred once. This chain links TRBV4-2 with TRBJ1-5; D is perhaps TRBD1 (6 bases). Germline V gene data show CDR1 as LGHNA and CDR2 as YNFKEQ. Trimming left V 5 bases short and J 0 bases short, with 20 bases between. The length of the CDR3 is 18 residues. The CDR3 coding sequence is TGTGCCAGCAGCGGGCAGGGCAGGGACAAGTCTAGCAATCAGCCCCAGCATTTT. Its translation: CASSGQGRDKSSNQPQHF.

This chain's CDR3 is CASTPPERTYEQYF. As DNA, the CDR3 is TGCGCCAGCACCCCCCCGGAGCGGACCTACGAGCAGTACTTC. The chain uses TRBV10-2 and TRBJ2-7; TRBD2 might be the D (5 bases). V was trimmed by 7 bases and J by 2 bases, leaving 15 bases between them. The germline V gene encodes CDR1 WSHSY and CDR2 SAAADI. The CDR3 has 14 amino acids.

CDR3 nucleotides: TGTGCCAGCAGCTTAGTTGGCGGGGAGCTGTTTTTT. Residues: CASSLVGGELFF. The V and J genes are TRBV11-2 and TRBJ2-2, with D unresolved. V lost 1 base and J lost 7, with 4 bases in between. This CDR3 has 12 residues. Germline-derived CDR1 and CDR2 are SGHAT and FQNNGV. The full variable domain, completed using reference TRBV11-2 and TRBJ2-2, is EAGVAQSPRYKIIEKRQSVAFWCNPISGHATLYWYQQILGQGPKLLIQFQNNGVVDDSQLPKDRFSAERLKGVDSTLKIQPAKLEDSAVYLCASSLVGGELFFGEGSRLTVL.

This sequence joins TRBV28 and TRBJ1-6; D gene ambiguous. V lost 2 bases, J lost 5 bases, and 4 bases lay in between. Germline V CDR1 and CDR2: MDHEN, SYDVKM. The CDR3 has 13 residues. Written as DNA, the CDR3 is TGTGCCAGCAGTTTAAGGCATAATTCACCCCTCCACTTT. Translating it yields CASSLRHNSPLHF.

This chain connects TRBV29-1 to TRBJ2-7, with 7 bases lining up with TRBD2. This CDR3 region has 12 residues. Germline V CDR1 and CDR2: SQVTM, ANQGSEA. Trimming took 3 bases from V and 5 from J; bases not matched to a gene: 4. The CDR3 nucleotides are TGCAGCGTTGAGCGGGAGAGGCACGAGCAGTACTTC. It is translated as CSVERERHEQYF.

The chain links TRBV15 to TRBJ2-4; perhaps D is TRBD1 or TRBD2 (5 bases each). There are 15 residues in the CDR3. Germline lookup yields CDR1 LNHNV and CDR2 YYDKDF (reference sequence). V lost 8 bases and J lost 2, with 16 bases in between. CDR3 nucleotide sequence: TGTGCCACCTGGGGGTTCGCGGCACCCAAAAACATTCAGTACTTC. Translated: CATWGFAAPKNIQYF.

V usage is TRBV12-5 and J usage is TRBJ2-1; D possibly corresponds to TRBD2 (5 bases). Per the germline V gene, CDR1 is LGHNT and CDR2 is FRNRAP. CDR3 size: 13 residues. Deletions cut 6 bases from V and 8 bases from J, with 14 bases between. The CDR3 DNA follows: TGTGCTAGTGGCACGACCGGAGGCCATGAGCAGTTCTTC. Its translation is CASGTTGGHEQFF.

This clone was seen repeatedly, ten times or more. This sequence joins TRBV27 and TRBJ2-5, with a tentative D call TRBD2 (5 bases). Deletions cut 6 bases from V and 0 bases from J, with 8 bases between. The germline CDR1 and CDR2 sequences are MNHEY and SMNVEV (reference sequence). The CDR3 loop spans 13 amino acids. CDR3 nucleotides: TGTGCCAGCAGCTCCGGGAACCAAGAGACCCAGTACTTC. Translation: CASSSGNQETQYF.

For this clone: The sample has other DNA sequences that encode this CDR3 too. The chain links TRBV4-3 to TRBJ2-7, with 13 nucleotides matching TRBD2. This CDR3 spans 18 amino acids. From germline, CDR1 is LGHNA and CDR2 YSLEER. J was trimmed by 5 bases and V by 3 bases; bases with no gene match: 13. DNA for the CDR3: TGCGCCAGCAGCCAGGATTTCTCGATCGGACTAGCGGGAGACGAGCAGTACTTC. Translating it yields CASSQDFSIGLAGDEQYF.

The rearrangement links TRBV27 to TRBJ1-2; a weak D match, TRBD1 (5 bases). The CDR3 totals 15 residues. Per germline, CDR1 MNHEY and CDR2 SMNVEV (reference sequence). Trimming pared 6 bases from V and 4 bases from J, leaving 18 bases between. The CDR3 sequence: CASSRSGRLAYGYTF. CDR3 nucleotides: TGTGCCAGCAGCCGATCGGGACGGCTTGCCTATGGCTACACCTTC.

DNA of the CDR3: TGTGCCAGCAGCCAATCCCAGGGGAGGGGCGGGGAGCTGTTTTTT. Amino acid sequence: CASSQSQGRGGELFF. This chain uses TRBV11-3 with TRBJ2-2, with a possible D match to TRBD2 (7 bases). Germline CDR1 SGHNT, CDR2 YENEEA. The CDR3 covers 15 residues. Trimming shortened V by 5 bases and J by 7 bases, and 17 bases separated the two germline ends.

V usage is TRBV29-1 and J usage is TRBJ2-1, with 8 bases identical to TRBD2. The CDR3 is 15 amino acids. Germline V CDR1 and CDR2: SQVTM, ANQGSEA. V lost 7 bases to trimming and J lost 1 base; unmatched junction nucleotides: 9. CDR3 DNA sequence: TGCAGCGCCAGTTCCGGGACTAGTTCCTACAATGAGCAGTTCTTC. Translated, it gives CSASSGTSSYNEQFF.

This clone was observed once. The chain uses TRBV3-1 (or the pseudogene TRBV3-2) and TRBJ2-5; no clear D gene. This CDR3 comprises 14 residues. Trimming shortened V by 0 bases and J by 9 bases, and 14 bases separated the two germline ends. Germline CDR1 and CDR2: LGHDT and YNNKEL (reference sequence). The CDR3 nucleotides are TGTGCCAGCAGCCAAGAATCCAGGAGAGGAGCCCAGTACTTC. As protein: CASSQESRRGAQYF.

This chain uses TRBV2 with TRBJ2-1; no reliable D call. The CDR3 covers 14 residues. Germline V CDR1 and CDR2: SNHLY, FYNNEI. V lost 4 bases and J lost 4, with 11 bases in between. The CDR3, as DNA: TGTGCCAGCAGTGCACTAACGATGTACAATGAGCAGTTCTTC. It yields the protein CASSALTMYNEQFF.

V gene TRBV7-2 combines with J gene TRBJ2-7; no clear D. V was clipped by 5 bases and J by 6 bases, with 11 bases between them. This CDR3 region has 12 residues. Germline V lookup: CDR1 SGHTA, CDR2 FQGNSA. The CDR3 nucleotides are TGTGCCAGCAGCCTCTACACGATCGAGCAGTACTTC. Protein: CASSLYTIEQYF.

This chain joins TRBV27 and TRBJ1-3, with D maybe TRBD1 (5 bases). Trimming removed 6 bases at V and 4 bases at J, with 13 bases between. Germline CDR1 reads MNHEY; CDR2 reads SMNVEV (reference sequence). The CDR3 loop spans 14 amino acids. The CDR3 protein is CASREVRGGNTIYF. The CDR3, as DNA: TGTGCCAGCAGGGAGGTGAGGGGAGGAAACACCATATATTTT.

The chain employs TRBV9 and TRBJ2-1, with 10 bases lining up with TRBD2. This CDR3 spans 15 amino acids. The germline V gene encodes CDR1 SGDLS and CDR2 YYNGEE. The junction had 4 bases not matched to a gene; V was cut back by 3 bases and J by 4 bases. The CDR3 protein is CASSAGLAVYNEQFF. The CDR3 DNA reads TGTGCCAGCAGCGCCGGACTAGCGGTTTACAATGAGCAGTTCTTC. The full variable domain, its missing parts supplied by reference TRBV9 and TRBJ2-1, is DSGVTQTPKHLITATGQRVTLRCSPRSGDLSVYWYQQSLDQGLQFLIQYYNGEERAKGNILERFSAQQFPDLHSELNLSSLELGDSALYFCASSAGLAVYNEQFFGPGTRLTVL.

This chain links TRBV4-1 with TRBJ1-4, with D possibly TRBD1 on 6 matching bases. CDR3 size: 13 residues. Germline values: CDR1 MGHRA, CDR2 YSYEKL. The V end lost 4 bases, the J end lost 5 bases, and 8 bases lay between the germline ends. Here the CDR3 reads CASSLTGNEKLFF. The DNA of the CDR3 is TGCGCCAGCAGCCTCACAGGGAATGAAAAACTGTTTTTT.

The rearrangement joins TRBV4-2 to TRBJ2-1; 7 bases map to TRBD2. V shed 1 base and J 8 bases; nucleotides not matched to a gene: 11. CDR3 length: 16 residues. Germline CDR1 LGHNA, CDR2 YNFKEQ. The CDR3 sequence: CASSQGKGTTADEQFF. The CDR3 region has the DNA TGTGCCAGCAGCCAAGGGAAAGGGACTACCGCAGATGAGCAGTTCTTC.

The chain uses TRBV21-1 and TRBJ2-3. TRBV21-1 is marked as a pseudogene. The CDR3 loop spans 15 amino acids. CDR3 coding DNA: TGTGCCAGCAGCCGGGCGCGCAGACTGGGAGATACGCAGTATTTT. Its protein is CASSRARRLGDTQYF.

This chain connects TRBV2 to TRBJ1-2, with 7 positions matching TRBD1. There are 12 residues in the CDR3. Germline CDR1 and CDR2: SNHLY and FYNNEI. V lost 4 bases, J lost 7 bases, and 3 bases stayed unmatched. The CDR3 spells CASSAGGGGYTF. DNA for the CDR3: TGTGCCAGCAGTGCAGGGGGTGGTGGCTACACCTTC.

The DNA for the CDR3 is TGTGCCAGCAAGGGGTCGGTAGGGTACACTGAAGCTTTCTTT. This gives the protein CASKGSVGYTEAFF. The J gene is TRBJ1-1, the V gene TRBV2, with a weak D call TRBD1 (5 bases). The germline V gene encodes CDR1 SNHLY and CDR2 FYNNEI. The germline V and J ends were trimmed by 7 bases and 3 bases, with 15 bases remaining between them. CDR3 length: 14 residues.

The J gene is TRBJ2-1, the V gene TRBV4-1; 7 bases fit TRBD2. Trimming took 3 bases from V and 4 from J; bases not matched to a gene: 15. Germline V gene data show CDR1 as MGHRA and CDR2 as YSYEKL. This CDR3 is built from 18 residues. The CDR3 sequence: CASSQDAVSGRLYNEQFF. The DNA for the CDR3 is TGCGCCAGCAGCCAGGACGCTGTTAGCGGGCGCTTATACAATGAGCAGTTCTTC.

The chain couples TRBV2 to TRBJ2-1; TRBD2 matches at 10 bases. The germline V gene has CDR1 SNHLY and CDR2 FYNNEI. The ends lost 6 bases at V and 7 bases at J; junction bases unmatched: 6. The CDR3 covers 14 residues. The CDR3: CASSESGGGNEQFF. CDR3 DNA: TGTGCCAGCAGCGAGAGCGGGGGGGGGAATGAGCAGTTCTTC.